Below are 8 T cell receptor beta chains sequenced from a single sample in a study of T cells in Graves' hyperthyroidism and ophthalmopathy. TCR beta CDR3 region amplification was performed from RNA transcripts. The HTBI set primed first-round TCR CDR3 RT-PCR. TCRdb processed the multiplex PCR reads anew with MiXCR; each CDR3 protein has one entry. The sample has over 350,000 distinct CDR3 sequences; roughly 18% are singletons. The sequenced sample consisted of blood. The receptor set was obtained from a man aged 18 to 35 with Graves' ophthalmopathy.

Points on this clonotype: With a much larger clone just one base away, this may be a read error. Here the CDR3 reads CANSQEAGGAEAFF. DNA for the CDR3: TGTGCCAACAGCCAAGAAGCAGGGGGTGCTGAAGCTTTCTTT. This chain links TRBV14 with TRBJ1-1; TRBD1 aligns across 7 bases. The germline gives CDR1 SGHDN, CDR2 FVKESK. This CDR3 region has 14 residues. Based on the CDR3 plus reference TRBV14 and TRBJ1-1, the full variable domain is EAGVTQFPSHSVIEKGQTVTLRCDPISGHDNLYWYRRVMGKEIKFLLHFVKESKQDESGMPNNRFLAERTGGTYSTLKVQPAELEDSGVYFCANSQEAGGAEAFFGQGTRLTVV.

This clonotype was detected once. The gene calls are TRBV2 and TRBJ2-3; 8 bases map to TRBD2. CDR3 size: 16 residues. CDR1 and CDR2 (germline): SNHLY, FYNNEI. V trimming: 6 bases; J trimming: 0 bases; junction bases outside the gene matches: 8. The CDR3 sequence is CASRASGGPSTDTQYF. CDR3 DNA: TGTGCCAGCAGAGCCAGCGGGGGACCCAGCACAGATACGCAGTATTTT.

This chain joins TRBV6-2 or TRBV6-3 and TRBJ1-6; no definite D call. The CDR3 consists of 15 residues. V was clipped by 2 bases and J by 5 bases, with 10 bases between them. Germline CDR1 reads MNHEY; CDR2 reads SVGEGT. CDR3 loop: CASSYGVLNNSPLHF. DNA of the CDR3: TGTGCCAGCAGTTACGGGGTTCTAAATAATTCACCCCTCCACTTT.

This clonotype was found many times. The CDR3: CASSLVVEEAFF. For the CDR3, the DNA is TGTGCCAGCAGCTTAGTCGTGGAGGAAGCTTTCTTT. This chain uses TRBV7-9 with TRBJ1-1; D uncertain. CDR1 is SEHNR and CDR2 is FQNEAQ in the germline V gene (reference sequence). V was shortened by 1 base and J by 8 bases, with 8 bases between the two germline ends. The CDR3 contains 12 residues.

In this sample, this clonotype turned up many times. This sequence joins TRBV5-1 and TRBJ2-7; 9 nucleotides align to TRBD1. Unmatched junction bases numbered 6, after V lost 0 bases and J lost 5 bases. Germline values: CDR1 SGHRS, CDR2 YFSETQ. The CDR3 is 15 amino acids. The CDR3 protein is CASSLEQGAFHEQYF. CDR3 DNA sequence: TGCGCCAGCAGCTTGGAACAGGGGGCGTTCCACGAGCAGTACTTC.

This clonotype was detected a few times. CDR3 region: CASSREGDNTDTQYF. CDR3 DNA: TGTGCCAGCAGCCGCGAAGGGGACAACACAGATACGCAGTATTTT. The rearrangement joins TRBV6-2 or TRBV6-3 to TRBJ2-3, with a weak D call TRBD1 (6 bases). V lost 6 bases to trimming and J lost 2 bases, with 15 bases between them. This CDR3 region has 15 residues. Germline assignment: CDR1 MNHEY and CDR2 SVGEGT.

This clonotype appeared a few times. This chain links TRBV4-1 with TRBJ1-1, with a weak D call TRBD1 (5 bases). Trimming stripped 3 bases from V and 4 bases from J, with 15 bases between. In germline, CDR1 is MGHRA, CDR2 YSYEKL. The CDR3 has 15 residues. The CDR3 reads CASSHGGGGSTEAFF. For the CDR3, the DNA is TGCGCCAGCAGCCACGGCGGGGGGGGGAGCACTGAAGCTTTCTTT.

The chain recombines TRBV27 with TRBJ2-7; D possibly corresponds to TRBD1 (5 bases). This CDR3 comprises 14 residues. Germline V gene lookup returns CDR1 MNHEY and CDR2 SMNVEV (reference sequence). V lost 3 bases and J 3 bases, leaving 12 bases between the germline ends. CDR3 coding DNA: TGTGCCAGCAGTTTCTCAGGGTCTTACTACGAGCAGTACTTC. It is translated as CASSFSGSYYEQYF.